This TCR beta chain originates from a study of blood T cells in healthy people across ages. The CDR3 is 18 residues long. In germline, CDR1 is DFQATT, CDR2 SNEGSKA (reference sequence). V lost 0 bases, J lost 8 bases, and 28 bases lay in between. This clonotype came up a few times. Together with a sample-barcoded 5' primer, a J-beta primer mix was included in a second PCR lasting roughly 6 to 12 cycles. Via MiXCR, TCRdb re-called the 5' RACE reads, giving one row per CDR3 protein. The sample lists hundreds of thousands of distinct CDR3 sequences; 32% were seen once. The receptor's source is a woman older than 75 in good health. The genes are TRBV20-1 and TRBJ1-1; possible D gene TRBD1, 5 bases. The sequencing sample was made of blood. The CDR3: CSARDAGRTGIIGGEAFF. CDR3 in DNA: TGCAGTGCTAGAGATGCAGGGCGGACTGGCATTATAGGCGGGGAAGCTTTCTTT.